The T cell receptor (beta chain) described here comes from a study of PD-1 blockade in classical Hodgkin lymphoma. Relapses following autologous stem cell transplantation were seen in all patients, with brentuximab vedotin exposure varying. Magnetic negative selection was used to purify CD8+ T cells from thawed PBMCs. This CDR3 is built from 16 residues. The germline CDR1 and CDR2 sequences are MDHEN and SYDVKM. The ends lost 5 bases at V and 1 base at J; junction bases unmatched: 9. The assay was immunoSEQ multiplex PCR, and TCRdb's table has in-frame clones only and misses some. This table has thousands of clones, roughly 53% appearing once.

This receptor was obtained from a human donor with classical Hodgkin lymphoma. The input for sequencing was CD8+ T cells from blood, taken at baseline. The chain is built from TRBV28 and TRBJ2-7; 9 nucleotides align to TRBD1. Written as DNA, the CDR3 is TGTGCCAGCAGTCCAAAGAGGGACAGGGTGTCCTACGAGCAGTACTTC. Amino acid sequence: CASSPKRDRVSYEQYF.